Below are 19 T cell receptor beta chains sequenced from a single sample in a study of T cell responses to AZD1222 COVID-19 vaccine. This table comes from immunoSEQ multiplex PCR, and its TCRdb copy is limited to in-frame clones, with some not included. The sample yields over 85,000 clones, roughly 85% seen once. The sequences come from peripheral blood, collected on day 0 of AZD1222 vaccination. The receptor set was obtained from an adult in good health.

V is TRBV4-3 and J is TRBJ1-4; 7 bases are shared with TRBD1. The CDR3 consists of 16 residues. The V and J ends lost 3 bases and 8 bases, in that order; junction bases with no gene match: 12. CDR1 and CDR2 (germline): LGHNA, YSLEER. This CDR3 is CASSQAYRGGVEKLFF. CDR3 DNA: TGCGCCAGCAGCCAGGCCTACAGGGGAGGGGTCGAAAAACTGTTTTTT.

The rearrangement joins TRBV10-3 to TRBJ1-5; no definite D call. Trimming left V 3 bases short and J 5 bases short, with 5 bases between. There are 12 residues in the CDR3. Germline CDR1 ENHRY, CDR2 SYGVKD. This chain's CDR3 is CAISDSDQPQHF. CDR3 coding DNA: TGTGCCATCAGTGATTCAGATCAGCCCCAGCATTTT.

This clone was seen only once. The chain is built from TRBV9 and TRBJ2-7; TRBD1 is a possible D gene (6 bases). This CDR3 region has 14 residues. V was shortened by 4 bases and J by 6 bases, with 17 bases between the two germline ends. CDR1 is SGDLS and CDR2 is YYNGEE in the germline V gene. The CDR3 protein is CASSPGTSRAEQYF. CDR3 in DNA: TGTGCCAGCAGCCCAGGGACATCACGCGCCGAGCAGTACTTC.

The V call is TRBV9, the J call TRBJ1-3; weak D call: TRBD1 (6 bases). V lost 4 bases to trimming and J lost 7 bases, with 15 bases between them. CDR1 and CDR2 from the germline V gene are SGDLS and YYNGEE. The CDR3 extends over 14 amino acids. The DNA for the CDR3 is TGTGCCAGCAGCACACCTCGTCAGGGGAACACCATATATTTT. Translated: CASSTPRQGNTIYF. Filled out from reference TRBV9 and TRBJ1-3, the complete variable domain reads DSGVTQTPKHLITATGQRVTLRCSPRSGDLSVYWYQQSLDQGLQFLIQYYNGEERAKGNILERFSAQQFPDLHSELNLSSLELGDSALYFCASSTPRQGNTIYFGEGSWLTVV.

The rearrangement joins TRBV7-9 to TRBJ1-1; 8 bases are shared with TRBD1. V dropped 5 bases and J dropped 7; count of bases not matched to a gene: 9. Looked up from germline, CDR1 is SEHNR and CDR2 is FQNEAQ (reference sequence). The CDR3 is 14 amino acids. In DNA, the CDR3 is TGTGCCAGCAGCCCTGGCGCCGGGACAGGTGAAGCTTTCTTT. It encodes CASSPGAGTGEAFF.

The chain uses TRBV25-1 and TRBJ1-3; D ambiguous. This CDR3 spans 17 amino acids. V was clipped by 2 bases and J by 1 base, with 15 bases between them. Germline assignment: CDR1 MGHDK and CDR2 SYGVNS. The CDR3 DNA reads as TGTGCCAGCAGTGAAGGGGTAGTTGGAGGGTCTGGAAACACCATATATTTT. Protein sequence: CASSEGVVGGSGNTIYF.

V and J are TRBV28 and TRBJ1-3; unclear D gene. Trimming removed 10 bases from V and 6 bases from J, with 7 bases in between. From germline, CDR1 is MDHEN and CDR2 SYDVKM. The CDR3 runs to 10 residues. CDR3: CATKLNTIYF. The CDR3 DNA follows: TGTGCCACCAAGCTAAACACCATATATTTT.

The V gene is TRBV2, the J gene TRBJ2-1; TRBD2 is a possible D gene (6 bases). This CDR3 comprises 13 residues. CDR1 SNHLY and CDR2 FYNNEI come from the germline V gene. Deletions cut 6 bases from V and 6 bases from J, with 12 bases between. DNA of the CDR3: TGTGCCAGCAGGGGACTCCCTGGCAATGAGCAGTTCTTC. It yields the protein CASRGLPGNEQFF.

The chain joins TRBV9 to TRBJ1-1; D is possibly TRBD1 (5 bases). V was pared by 3 bases and J by 3 bases, with 9 bases between. The CDR3 contains 13 residues. Germline V gene sequence: CDR1 SGDLS, CDR2 YYNGEE. CDR3: CASSAREYTEAFF. CDR3 in DNA: TGTGCCAGCAGCGCCAGGGAGTACACTGAAGCTTTCTTT.

The V and J genes are TRBV30 and TRBJ1-3; D call uncertain. The CDR3 is made up of 14 amino acids. The germline CDR1 and CDR2 sequences are GTSNPN and SVGIG (reference sequence). Trimming left V 2 bases short and J 6 bases short, with 14 bases between. CDR3: CAWSWKDSSNTIYF. Written as DNA, the CDR3 is TGTGCCTGGAGTTGGAAGGATAGCTCAAACACCATATATTTT.

V and J are TRBV6-6 and TRBJ1-1; the D is unclear. This CDR3 contains 12 residues. V lost 6 bases, J lost 7 bases, and 12 bases lay in between. Germline V gene data show CDR1 as MNHNY and CDR2 as SVGAGI (reference sequence). The CDR3 loop is CASRATDREAFF. DNA for the CDR3: TGTGCCAGCAGGGCGACGGATCGTGAAGCTTTCTTT.

The genes are TRBV9 and TRBJ2-5; 9 bases are a match to TRBD2. Germline CDR1 SGDLS, CDR2 YYNGEE. This CDR3 has 16 amino acids. The V segment lost 4 bases and the J segment 5 bases; nucleotides outside the gene matches: 12. CDR3 protein: CASSRSSGVFRETQYF. CDR3 nucleotide sequence: TGTGCCAGCAGCAGGTCTAGCGGGGTTTTCCGGGAGACCCAGTACTTC. Complete variable domain (other parts from reference TRBV9 and TRBJ2-5): DSGVTQTPKHLITATGQRVTLRCSPRSGDLSVYWYQQSLDQGLQFLIQYYNGEERAKGNILERFSAQQFPDLHSELNLSSLELGDSALYFCASSRSSGVFRETQYFGPGTRLLVL.

The chain employs TRBV5-4 and TRBJ1-1; the match to TRBD1 covers 9 bases. The CDR3 totals 14 residues. V shed 4 bases and J 3 bases; nucleotides not matched to a gene: 4. From germline, CDR1 is SGHNT and CDR2 YYREEE (reference sequence). The CDR3 DNA sequence: TGTGCCAGCAGCAGACAGGGGGGGGACACTGAAGCTTTCTTT. Its translation: CASSRQGGDTEAFF.

The genes are TRBV3-1 (or the pseudogene TRBV3-2) and TRBJ1-4; TRBD1 matches at 7 bases. Germline V gene sequence: CDR1 LGHDT, CDR2 YNNKEL (reference sequence). This CDR3 has 16 residues. The V gene end was trimmed by 1 base and the J gene end by 7 bases; junction bases not matched to a gene: 9. The CDR3 DNA reads as TGTGCCAGCAGCCAAGCGCTAGGGGGCGGGGGTGAAAAACTGTTTTTT. Protein product: CASSQALGGGGEKLFF.

The CDR3 reads CASSKHRDIRDPGNTIYF. Here the CDR3 DNA reads TGCGCCAGCAGTAAACATAGGGACATCAGGGATCCTGGAAACACCATATATTTT. The V and J genes are TRBV10-1 and TRBJ1-3; a weak D match, TRBD1 (6 bases). The CDR3 totals 18 residues. Germline loops: CDR1 WNHNN, CDR2 SYGVQD (reference sequence). Trimming stripped 5 bases from V and 2 bases from J, with 22 bases between.

This clone appeared a few times. The rearrangement uses TRBV4-2 and TRBJ2-6; D is uncertain. The CDR3 contains 16 residues. Germline lookup yields CDR1 LGHNA and CDR2 YNFKEQ. Trimming cost V 0 bases and J 0 bases, with 6 bases left between them. CDR3 residues: CASSQEKSSGANVLTF. The CDR3 DNA follows: TGTGCCAGCAGCCAAGAAAAGAGCTCTGGGGCCAACGTCCTGACTTTC.

V is TRBV2 and J is TRBJ1-2; unclear D gene. The germline V gene has CDR1 SNHLY and CDR2 FYNNEI. This CDR3 has 14 residues. Between the trimmed V and J ends, which lost 4 bases and 6 bases, there was a span of 15 bases. This chain's CDR3 is CASSVGVRVDGYTF. CDR3 coding DNA: TGTGCCAGCAGTGTTGGCGTGAGGGTGGATGGCTACACCTTC.

The rearrangement uses TRBV9 and TRBJ1-4, with 8 positions matching TRBD1. This CDR3 is built from 14 residues. The V and J ends lost 0 bases and 7 bases, in that order; junction bases with no gene match: 2. The germline gives CDR1 SGDLS, CDR2 YYNGEE. The CDR3 nucleotides read TGTGCCAGCAGCGTAGCTGGGACAGGTGAAAAACTGTTTTTT. Translating gives CASSVAGTGEKLFF.

The V and J genes are TRBV29-1 and TRBJ2-7; TRBD1 aligns across 10 bases. CDR1 and CDR2 from the germline V gene are SQVTM and ANQGSEA. This CDR3 spans 13 amino acids. V dropped 3 bases and J dropped 5; count of bases not matched to a gene: 4. In DNA form, the CDR3 reads TGCAGCGTTGATGGGACAGGGGCTCACGAGCAGTACTTC. Amino acid sequence: CSVDGTGAHEQYF.